The 19 T cell receptor beta chains below come from one sample, sequenced in a study of blood T cells in healthy people across ages. Primed by a sample-barcoded 5' primer and a J-beta primer mix, a second PCR proceeded for about 7 to 12 cycles. One entry per CDR3 protein results from TCRdb running MiXCR on the 5' RACE reads. Of about 1.6 million distinct CDR3 sequences listed, approximately 32% are singletons. The sample taken for sequencing was blood. These receptors were collected from a woman aged 25 to 39 in good health.

The gene calls are TRBV5-6 and TRBJ2-7; D gene uncertain. Trimming shortened V by 4 bases and J by 7 bases, and 12 bases separated the two germline ends. CDR3 length: 12 residues. Germline V gene data show CDR1 as SGHDT and CDR2 as YYEEEE. The CDR3 region has the DNA TGTGCCAGCAGCGCAAACAATTTGGAGCAGTACTTC. Residues: CASSANNLEQYF.

V and J are TRBV20-1 and TRBJ2-1, with 8 bases matching TRBD2. There are 13 residues in the CDR3. CDR1 is DFQATT and CDR2 is SNEGSKA in the germline V gene (reference sequence). CDR3 sequence (DNA): TGCAGCGGGGGGGCAGGGTATGTGGATGAGCAGTTCTTC. It translates to CSGGAGYVDEQFF.

The CDR3 region has the DNA TGTGCCATCAGCCGGGACAGGGGTTCACTGAACGAGCAGTACTTC. Translating it yields CAISRDRGSLNEQYF. The chain employs TRBV10-3 and TRBJ2-7; 10 nucleotides match TRBD1. J gave up 5 bases and V 6 bases, and 10 bases lay outside the gene matches. The CDR3 has 15 residues. Germline values: CDR1 ENHRY, CDR2 SYGVKD.

In this sample, this clonotype turned up a few times. The genes are TRBV28 and TRBJ2-3; a possible D gene is TRBD2 (6 bases). V was trimmed by 2 bases and J by 3 bases, leaving 15 bases between them. The CDR3 sequence is 16 residues long. Germline CDR1 is MDHEN and CDR2 is SYDVKM. This chain's CDR3 is CASSLPMGGATDTQYF. CDR3 DNA sequence: TGTGCCAGCAGTTTACCGATGGGGGGAGCGACAGATACGCAGTATTTT.

This clonotype appeared a few times. This CDR3 is CASSKPGNTEAFF. CDR3 nucleotide sequence: TGTGCCAGCAGTAAACCCGGGAACACTGAAGCTTTCTTT. V gene TRBV27 combines with J gene TRBJ1-1; D unclear. The V gene lost 5 bases and the J gene lost 1 base, with 8 bases spanning the gap. Germline values: CDR1 MNHEY, CDR2 SMNVEV (reference sequence). The CDR3 runs to 13 residues.

The chain recombines TRBV5-1 with TRBJ1-1; 7 nucleotides align to TRBD1. The germline V gene encodes CDR1 SGHRS and CDR2 YFSETQ. V trimming: 0 bases; J trimming: 3 bases; junction bases outside the gene matches: 8. CDR3 size: 16 residues. This CDR3 reads CASSLDPTGTYTEAFF. CDR3 in DNA: TGCGCCAGCAGCTTGGACCCGACAGGGACCTACACTGAAGCTTTCTTT.

The chain uses TRBV28 and TRBJ1-2, with D perhaps TRBD1 (6 bases). The length of the CDR3 is 13 residues. Germline CDR1 reads MDHEN; CDR2 reads SYDVKM. Trimming removed 8 bases from V and 8 bases from J, with 18 bases in between. The CDR3 bases are TGTGCCAGCGTTACGGGCCAGGGGAAAGGCTACACCTTC. The encoded protein is CASVTGQGKGYTF.

This clonotype was counted only a few times. The chain is built from TRBV6-2 or TRBV6-3 and TRBJ2-1, with D possibly matching TRBD1 (5 bases). V lost 2 bases, J lost 9 bases, and 17 bases lay in between. The CDR3 extends over 15 amino acids. Germline V CDR1 and CDR2: MNHEY, SVGEGT. CDR3 coding DNA: TGTGCCAGCAGTTACAGGGGCCCCGCCCCCTCTGAGCAGTTCTTC. Amino acids: CASSYRGPAPSEQFF.

Turning to this clonotype: A much larger clone differs from this one at a single base, so this may be a read error. The chain combines TRBV5-5 with TRBJ1-2; TRBD1 is a possible D gene (6 bases). The length of the CDR3 is 13 residues. Germline lookup yields CDR1 SGHKS and CDR2 YYEKEE (reference sequence). Here the CDR3 DNA reads TGTGCCAGCAACTTGGCTGGACAGAGGGGCTACACCTTC. Its protein is CASNLAGQRGYTF.

In its sample, this clonotype was seen once. The chain links TRBV21-1 to TRBJ2-1; TRBD1 reflects the table's D call only, with no check against the DNA. TRBV21-1 is classified as a pseudogene. The CDR3 has 17 amino acids. Here the CDR3 reads CASSMQGNGYFYNEQFF. CDR3 bases: TGTGCCAGCAGCATGCAGGGAAACGGCTATTTCTACAATGAGCAGTTCTTC.

The V call is TRBV7-9, the J call TRBJ2-5; D ambiguous. Germline CDR1 is SEHNR and CDR2 is FQNEAQ (reference sequence). The CDR3 covers 13 residues. Between the trimmed V and J ends, which lost 1 base and 7 bases, there was a span of 10 bases. CDR3 sequence (DNA): TGTGCCAGCAGCTTAGTCCGAGATCGGACCCAGTACTTC. This codes for CASSLVRDRTQYF.

The gene calls are TRBV2 and TRBJ2-1, with 9 bases aligning to TRBD1. V shed 10 bases and J 6 bases; nucleotides not matched to a gene: 4. From germline, CDR1 is SNHLY and CDR2 FYNNEI. The CDR3 has 12 residues. The chain's CDR3 is CATLGQGNEQFF. The CDR3 DNA follows: TGTGCCACCTTGGGACAGGGCAATGAGCAGTTCTTC.

The J gene is TRBJ1-2, the V gene TRBV2, with TRBD1 as a possible D gene (5 bases). V was clipped by 10 bases and J by 7 bases, with 22 bases between them. This CDR3 has 14 residues. Germline V gene lookup returns CDR1 SNHLY and CDR2 FYNNEI. The DNA for the CDR3 is TGTGCCACCGCGCCGGGGCGCCGGGTAGGTGGCTACACCTTC. Translating it yields CATAPGRRVGGYTF. The complete variable domain, with remaining parts taken from reference TRBV2 and TRBJ1-2, reads EPEVTQTPSHQVTQMGQEVILRCVPISNHLYFYWYRQILGQKVEFLVSFYNNEISEKSEIFDDQFSVERPDGSNFTLKIRSTKLEDSAMYFCATAPGRRVGGYTFGSGTRLTVV.

The chain has TRBV20-1 and TRBJ1-1; D call uncertain. The CDR3 is 15 amino acids. V gave up 0 bases and J gave up 4 bases, with 15 bases separating them. CDR1 is DFQATT, CDR2 SNEGSKA, per germline (reference sequence). The DNA of the CDR3 is TGCAGTGCTAGAGATCTTAAGGCGTGGGGCACTGAAGCTTTCTTT. This sequence encodes CSARDLKAWGTEAFF.

This clonotype was recorded only once. At one end the junction does not follow the germline gene, possibly because of a read error. This sequence joins TRBV9 and TRBJ2-1, with 8 bases lining up with TRBD2. This CDR3 has 15 residues. Germline-derived CDR1 and CDR2 are SGDLS and YYNGEE. The CDR3 region has the DNA TGTGTCAGCAGCAGCGGACTAGCTTCAAACAATGAGCAGTTCTTC. Protein: CVSSSGLASNNEQFF.

This clonotype was counted a few times. The chain employs TRBV7-9 and TRBJ2-5; a weak D match, TRBD2 (6 bases). The CDR3 is 14 residues long. V was clipped by 1 base and J by 11 bases, with 17 bases between them. The V gene's germline CDR1 is SEHNR and CDR2 FQNEAQ (reference sequence). CDR3 in DNA: TGTGCCAGCAGCTTAGTGGGTACGGGCGGGACGCAGTACTTC. It specifies CASSLVGTGGTQYF.

For the CDR3, the DNA is TGCAGTGCCCCGCACGCGGGCCCGGGCGGCCGTGAGCAGTTCTTC. This codes for CSAPHAGPGGREQFF. This chain links TRBV20-1 with TRBJ2-1, with a tentative D call TRBD2 (5 bases). Germline V gene lookup returns CDR1 DFQATT and CDR2 SNEGSKA (reference sequence). With 6 bases removed from V and 9 bases from J, the gap between germline ends came to 24 bases. This CDR3 contains 15 residues.

This clonotype was counted many times. The gene calls are TRBV20-1 and TRBJ2-1; D not resolved. This CDR3 spans 14 amino acids. The germline V gene has CDR1 DFQATT and CDR2 SNEGSKA (reference sequence). Trimming shortened V by 2 bases and J by 2 bases, and 10 bases separated the two germline ends. In nucleotides, the CDR3 is TGCAGTGCTAGACCTCAGGATACCTACAATGAGCAGTTCTTC. Amino acid sequence: CSARPQDTYNEQFF.

This chain joins TRBV18 and TRBJ2-1; 11 nucleotides agree with TRBD2. The CDR3 has 18 residues. Germline V gene sequence: CDR1 KGHSH, CDR2 LQKENI. V gave up 2 bases and J gave up 0 bases; unmatched junction bases: 6. The CDR3 reads CASSPVTSGGSSYNEQFF. The CDR3 DNA reads TGTGCCAGCTCACCAGTCACTAGCGGGGGTAGCTCCTACAATGAGCAGTTCTTC. The variable domain in full, with the rest retrieved from reference TRBV18 and TRBJ2-1, is NAGVMQNPRHLVRRRGQEARLRCSPMKGHSHVYWYRQLPEEGLKFMVYLQKENIIDESGMPKERFSAEFPKEGPSILRIQQVVRGDSAAYFCASSPVTSGGSSYNEQFFGPGTRLTVL.